Following are 20 T cell receptor beta chains from one sample sequenced in a study of early T cells in non-severe SARS-CoV-2 infection. Each CDR3 protein gets one entry after TCRdb re-called the 5' RACE reads with MiXCR. The sample carries tens of thousands of distinct CDR3 sequences, 5.5% to 7.5% recorded once. Input material: whole blood. All receptors derive from an adult who was a healthcare worker with PCR-confirmed SARS-CoV-2 infection or an uninfected control (not recorded which).

This clonotype turned up a few times. The chain's CDR3 is CASRRLAGGGTDTQYF. The CDR3 region has the DNA TGTGCCAGCAGGCGACTAGCGGGAGGCGGCACAGATACGCAGTATTTT. The chain links TRBV6-6 to TRBJ2-3, with 13 bases aligning to TRBD2. Germline V gene lookup returns CDR1 MNHNY and CDR2 SVGAGI (reference sequence). With V trimmed by 6 bases and J by 1 base, 4 bases remained unmatched. CDR3 size: 16 residues.

By proportion, this clonotype is medium-sized (0.01 to 0.1%). The rearrangement links TRBV27 to TRBJ2-1, with 10 bases fitting TRBD2. This CDR3 has 16 residues. With 4 bases clipped from V and 7 bases from J, the junction kept 10 bases outside the gene matches. Germline CDR1 MNHEY, CDR2 SMNVEV (reference sequence). CDR3 sequence: CASSSGRLAGLNEQFF. As DNA, the CDR3 is TGTGCCAGCAGTTCGGGACGACTAGCGGGCCTTAATGAGCAGTTCTTC.

The table lists this clonotype with a few counts. The V call is TRBV25-1, the J call TRBJ1-5; 8 bases match TRBD1. The CDR3 extends over 15 amino acids. The trim removed 4 bases at V and 7 bases at J, leaving 9 bases unmatched. Germline V lookup: CDR1 MGHDK, CDR2 SYGVNS. CDR3 coding DNA: TGTGCCAGCAGTGTCCAGGGGGCCCATTGGCAGCCCCAGCATTTT. Its protein product is CASSVQGAHWQPQHF.

The chain uses TRBV13 and TRBJ2-3; 9 bases align to TRBD2. This CDR3 has 14 amino acids. From germline, CDR1 is PRHDT and CDR2 FYEKMQ (reference sequence). Germline trimming cut 5 bases from V and 2 bases from J; bases unmatched to any gene: 2. CDR3 sequence reads: CASSPSGTTDTQYF. The CDR3 DNA is TGTGCCAGCAGCCCTAGCGGGACCACAGATACGCAGTATTTT.

In this sample, this clonotype turned up many times. The rearrangement joins TRBV18 to TRBJ2-2, with D hard to call. Germline V gives CDR1 KGHSH, CDR2 LQKENI. V shed 1 base and J shed 7 bases, with 10 bases lying between them. There are 14 residues in the CDR3. This chain's CDR3 is CASSPQWTDGELFF. The CDR3 DNA follows: TGTGCCAGCTCACCACAATGGACGGACGGGGAGCTGTTTTTT.

The chain links TRBV19 to TRBJ1-5, with D tentatively TRBD1 (6 bases). CDR3 length equals 15 residues. V lost 5 bases and J lost 0, with 11 bases in between. Germline lookup yields CDR1 LNHDA and CDR2 SQIVND (reference sequence). CDR3 in DNA: TGTGCCAGTAGTCAGGGGCAGTATAGCAATCAGCCCCAGCATTTT. This gives the protein CASSQGQYSNQPQHF.

This clonotype was counted between two and nine times. The V gene is TRBV4-2, the J gene TRBJ2-2; 7 nucleotides align to TRBD2. CDR1 is LGHNA and CDR2 is YNFKEQ in the germline V gene. The V and J ends lost 3 bases and 2 bases, in that order; junction bases with no gene match: 3. The CDR3 totals 15 residues. The DNA for the CDR3 is TGTGCCAGCAGCCAGGCTAGCGGTAACACCGGGGAGCTGTTTTTT. Its protein product is CASSQASGNTGELFF.

This clonotype was seen repeatedly, ten times or more. CDR3 sequence reads: CASSLQGDRAHEQYF. Here the CDR3 DNA reads TGTGCCAGCAGCTTACAAGGGGACAGGGCCCACGAGCAGTACTTC. The chain employs TRBV7-9 and TRBJ2-7; 9 bases are shared with TRBD1. With V trimmed by 2 bases and J by 5 bases, 7 bases remained unmatched. CDR3 length equals 15 residues. Germline V gene sequence: CDR1 SEHNR, CDR2 FQNEAQ (reference sequence).

Ten or more counts support this clonotype. This chain links TRBV12-3 or TRBV12-4 with TRBJ2-5, with D possibly being TRBD2 (6 bases). Trimming took 8 bases from V and 5 from J, leaving 15 bases between them. There are 13 residues in the CDR3. The CDR3 sequence: CASRSSGVETQYF. Here the CDR3 DNA reads TGTGCCAGCCGGTCCTCGGGGGTTGAGACCCAGTACTTC.

This clonotype showed up just a few times. The chain couples TRBV2 to TRBJ2-3; perhaps TRBD1 as D (5 bases). The germline V and J ends were trimmed by 7 bases and 3 bases, with 14 bases remaining between them. The germline CDR1 and CDR2 sequences are SNHLY and FYNNEI. The CDR3 is made up of 14 amino acids. For the CDR3, the DNA is TGTGCCAGCAAAGGGGTAATGAAGACAGATACGCAGTATTTT. Protein sequence: CASKGVMKTDTQYF. Full variable domain (rest looked up from reference TRBV2 and TRBJ2-3): EPEVTQTPSHQVTQMGQEVILRCVPISNHLYFYWYRQILGQKVEFLVSFYNNEISEKSEIFDDQFSVERPDGSNFTLKIRSTKLEDSAMYFCASKGVMKTDTQYFGPGTRLTVL.

This clonotype was recorded a few times. V gene TRBV11-2 combines with J gene TRBJ2-3, with 8 positions matching TRBD2. Germline V gene lookup returns CDR1 SGHAT and CDR2 FQNNGV. There are 16 residues in the CDR3. Germline trimming cut 5 bases from V and 0 bases from J; bases unmatched to any gene: 7. CDR3 protein: CASSPGLARSTDTQYF. The DNA for the CDR3 is TGTGCCAGCAGCCCCGGACTAGCCCGAAGCACAGATACGCAGTATTTT.

This clonotype occurred many times. V is TRBV7-2 and J is TRBJ1-5; tentatively, D is TRBD1 (6 bases). Germline V gene sequence: CDR1 SGHTA, CDR2 FQGNSA. V lost 1 base, J lost 5 bases, and 9 bases lay in between. The length of the CDR3 is 14 residues. In nucleotides, the CDR3 is TGTGCCAGCAGCTTAGGACAGGAGGATCAGCCCCAGCATTTT. Its protein product is CASSLGQEDQPQHF.

The rearrangement uses TRBV14 and TRBJ2-2; the D gene is possibly TRBD2 (6 bases). Germline CDR1 reads SGHDN; CDR2 reads FVKESK. With 0 bases removed from V and 7 bases from J, the gap between germline ends came to 9 bases. This CDR3 comprises 14 residues. CDR3 loop: CASSQEVGGGELFF. In DNA form, the CDR3 reads TGTGCCAGCAGCCAAGAAGTCGGGGGCGGGGAGCTGTTTTTT.

This clonotype turned up a few times. The chain couples TRBV20-1 to TRBJ2-5, with 7 positions matching TRBD2. Looked up from germline, CDR1 is DFQATT and CDR2 is SNEGSKA (reference sequence). V was pared by 1 base and J by 0 bases, with 5 bases of the junction left unmatched. The CDR3 is 15 residues long. In DNA form, the CDR3 reads TGCAGTGCTAGAGTGGGGGGGACGTACCAAGAGACCCAGTACTTC. This encodes CSARVGGTYQETQYF.

Only a few counts were recorded for this clonotype. The V call is TRBV6-5, the J call TRBJ1-1, with D unclear. The V end lost 0 bases, the J end lost 1 base, and 6 bases lay between the germline ends. The V gene's germline CDR1 is MNHEY and CDR2 SVGAGI. The CDR3 runs 14 residues. In nucleotides, the CDR3 is TGTGCCAGCAGTTACTCCTCCCAGAACACTGAAGCTTTCTTT. It codes for CASSYSSQNTEAFF.

The sample holds a few counts of this clonotype. The chain recombines TRBV12-3 or TRBV12-4 with TRBJ1-3; D is undetermined. This CDR3 contains 13 residues. V was pared by 3 bases and J by 2 bases, with 5 bases between. The CDR3 nucleotides read TGTGCCAGCAGTTTCTCACCTGGAAACACCATATATTTT. As protein: CASSFSPGNTIYF.

In this sample, this clonotype turned up a few times. V and J are TRBV9 and TRBJ2-7, with TRBD2 matching over 7 bases. This CDR3 contains 16 residues. V lost 2 bases to trimming and J lost 7 bases; unmatched junction nucleotides: 15. Germline lookup yields CDR1 SGDLS and CDR2 YYNGEE. Here the CDR3 DNA reads TGTGCCAGCAGCGTTGTCCTAGCGGCCGGATCACGGGAGCAGTACTTC. Amino acid sequence: CASSVVLAAGSREQYF.

The CDR3 region is CSALPSPDTQYF. The DNA for the CDR3 is TGCAGTGCTTTACCCTCCCCGGATACGCAGTATTTT. This sequence joins TRBV20-1 and TRBJ2-3; D call uncertain. The CDR3 totals 12 residues. Trimming took 5 bases from V and 6 from J, leaving 12 bases between them. From germline, CDR1 is DFQATT and CDR2 SNEGSKA (reference sequence).

This clonotype showed up many times. The chain links TRBV6-5 to TRBJ1-6, with 8 bases identical to TRBD1. Germline V gene lookup returns CDR1 MNHEY and CDR2 SVGAGI. This CDR3 comprises 13 residues. With 5 bases clipped from V and 9 bases from J, the junction kept 3 bases outside the gene matches. The CDR3 nucleotides are TGTGCCAGCAGTCTCGACAGGGGTTCACCCCTCCACTTT. Residues: CASSLDRGSPLHF.

The rearrangement uses TRBV3-1 and TRBJ2-7; 10 positions agree with TRBD2. The CDR3 has 15 residues. Germline CDR1 and CDR2: LGHDT and YNNKEL (reference sequence). V shed 4 bases, J shed 0 bases, and the junction held 3 bases outside the gene matches. The CDR3, as DNA: TGTGCCAGCAGCCGAGGGACTAGCGCCTCCTACGAGCAGTACTTC. Translated, it gives CASSRGTSASYEQYF.